This T cell receptor beta chain was captured by sequencing in a study of shared clonotypes between healthy human individuals (dated by TCRdb to 2018 to 2021). About the investigation overall: Two women and three men aged 18 to 49 years were included in the cohort. For each donor, CD4 naive and CD4 memory were each given three plates, CD8 naive was given two plates, and CD8 memory was given one plate. Blood TCR repertoires of a handful of healthy adults were deeply sequenced to estimate repertoire size and the extent of clonotype sharing between individuals. Libraries were prepared and TCR repertoires were sequenced by different laboratories using diverse techniques, in order to increase sequencing depth and limit assay-specific biases. Each donor's leukapheresis produced roughly between roughly 0.85 and 9.5 billion PBMCs.

Turning to this clone: Its specific antigen is unknown. There are no base qualities to consult, and no much larger clone falls within one base.

Healthy HIV-negative adults with no recently reported acute infections or vaccinations were included as donors. Every donor was a Caucasian adult living in Nashville, Tennessee, USA. CD4+ T cells were enriched through magnetic negative selection, after which naive cells were positively selected on CD45RA and the remaining negative fraction served as the memory subset. After blood collection by leukapheresis, PBMCs were isolated using Ficoll-Histopaque density gradient centrifugation and then cryopreserved in the vapor phase of liquid nitrogen. Analytical flow cytometry was used to check the purity and quantity of each magnetically sorted T cell population. Genomic DNA was isolated from each sorted fraction and quantified by UV absorbance on a Nanodrop 2000c. V drops 5 bases and J drops 3 bases, leaving 10 bases in between. For CDR1 and CDR2, the germline V gene lists SGHTA and FQGTGA. Taken from cysteine to phenylalanine, the CDR3 has 13 residues. The sequence is cut down to CDR3 DNA, 39 bases in frame from base 1.

The research as a whole found: Clonotypes shared by all four sorted-subset donors showed higher generation probabilities than non-shared clonotypes. When a handful of donors were compared, the shared fraction of clonotypes was about 5.2% for naive CD4, approximately 3.3% for naive CD8, 2.3% for memory CD4, and 0.3% to 0.5% for memory CD8. Based on pairwise subsampling, the degree of clonotype sharing among donors was expected to be affected by sequencing depth. Rarefaction of sorted-subset datasets indicated incomplete sequencing despite the large sequencing depth. Because the study included only a small number of donors, the genetic and exposure-history diversity represented was limited. Estimated clonotype richness was generally larger for naive than for memory subsets. Sampling was restricted to blood, and TCR repertoires in tissues likely differ from the TCR repertoires found in blood.

TCR CDR3 regions were amplified from genomic DNA by multiplex PCR using the deep immunoSEQ assay. For each cell subset, the extracted genomic DNA was distributed evenly across all wells of several immunoSEQ 96-well plates, and each plate served as one replicate. For sorted subsets, approximately 200 ng of genomic DNA, equivalent to roughly 33,000 T cell genomes, went into each replicate PCR. The purified libraries were quantified using a Qubit 3.0 fluorometer, sized with a Bioanalyzer 2100, and then quantified again using the KAPA Library Quantification kit. Every immunoSEQ 96-well plate was sequenced on a dedicated single-read 150-cycle Illumina NextSeq 550 flow cell. Regarding the original processing steps: The immunoSEQ output contained only junctional sequences without quality scores, so filtering could not match that applied to full-length reads. To assign V/J genes and CDR3, sequences were annotated using PyIR, a Python wrapper for IgBLAST v1.9, with IMGT germline references. Reads with weak V/J assignments (E-value above 1e-6), missing CDR3, stop codons, out-of-frame junctions, or ambiguous translated residues were removed. V3J clonotypes were defined as sequences sharing an identical inferred V gene, J gene, and CDR3 amino acid sequence. Percentage overlap between repertoires was computed as shared unique clonotypes divided by the size of the smaller repertoire. Three approaches were used to assess repertoire richness: RTK rarefaction, the Chao1 estimator, and Recon v2.1 estimates of unobserved clonotypes. OLGA was used to compute generation probabilities for all TCRbeta clonotypes that the gDNA method yielded from a few donors. TCRdb mirrors the immuneACCESS table, restricted to in-frame sequences. Some clones are absent from its copies; in checked studies, under half trace to an unresolved V gene, and the reason for the others is unknown. V, J and clone size reflect that table, while D and trimming were determined from the DNA. A total of around 2.5 million clones appear in this sample, approximately 93% of them only once. The ten largest make up 0.36% of the sample.

Sequenced: naive CD4+ T cells from PBMCs. The meaning of the sample's cell subset or site label: CD45RA+ positively selected. The rearrangement combines TRBV7-3 with TRBJ1-2; confidence is insufficient to name the D gene. The clonotype originates from a young man in good health. Some clones in this sample may be carry-over from other donors' samples. The CDR3 reads as follows: CASSTDGDYGYTF. The nucleotides read TGTGCCAGCAGCACGGATGGGGACTATGGCTACACCTTC. The variable domain in full, with residues beyond the CDR3 obtained from the reference TRBV7-3 and TRBJ1-2 genes, is GAGVSQTPSNKVTEKGKYVELRCDPISGHTALYWYRQSLGQGPEFLIYFQGTGAADDSGLPNDRFFAVRPEGSVSTLKIQRTERGDSAVYLCASSTDGDYGYTFGSGTRLTVV.